These 26 T cell receptor beta chains share one sample of origin, sequenced in a study of CD8+CD57+ T cells in acquired aplastic anemia. General study results and limits: In patients, CD8+CD57+ cells had lower diversity than total CD4+ and CD8+ pools.

Profiles of TCR beta VDJ and CDR3 were generated from a genomic DNA template. MiXCR was run by TCRdb on the reads, yielding one entry per CDR3 protein. This table has around 15,000 distinct CDR3 sequences, roughly 37% appearing once. By flow cytometry, patients selected for sequencing had shown an expansion of CD8+CD57+ cells. These TCRs' antigens remain unknown. The sample taken for sequencing was CD8+CD57+ T cells sorted from PBMCs. The subset: bead-enriched CD8+CD57+ effector memory T cells from SAA patients. Source of these receptors: a human donor with aplastic anemia.

This clonotype has only a few counts. J is TRBJ2-1 and V is TRBV20-1; D is uncertain. The CDR3 covers 14 residues. V was pared by 3 bases and J by 0 bases, with 9 bases between. CDR1 and CDR2 from the germline V gene are DFQATT and SNEGSKA (reference sequence). The DNA for the CDR3 is TGCAGTGCTAGGCCGCCGAACTCCTACAATGAGCAGTTCTTC. Protein sequence: CSARPPNSYNEQFF.

Only one count was recorded for this clonotype. J is TRBJ2-3 and V is TRBV6-4; D is ambiguous. V was cut by 6 bases and J by 1 base, with 11 bases left in between. The CDR3 length is 14 residues. Germline CDR1 MRHNA, CDR2 SNTAGT. CDR3 residues: CASSEGLGTDTQYF. The CDR3 region has the DNA TGTGCCAGCAGCGAAGGCCTAGGCACAGATACGCAGTATTTT.

A few counts support this clonotype. This chain links TRBV7-8 with TRBJ2-3, with D unclear. Trimming removed 1 base at V and 0 bases at J, with 11 bases between. Germline-derived CDR1 and CDR2 are SGHVS and FQNEAQ. The CDR3 loop spans 16 amino acids. Written as DNA, the CDR3 is TGTGCCAGCAGCTTAGTGTGGGCCGGGAGCACAGATACGCAGTATTTT. It specifies CASSLVWAGSTDTQYF.

The rearrangement uses TRBV20-1 and TRBJ2-7, with 10 bases lining up with TRBD2. Germline-derived CDR1 and CDR2 are DFQATT and SNEGSKA (reference sequence). The CDR3 runs to 14 residues. The V gene end was trimmed by 4 bases and the J gene end by 0 bases; junction bases not matched to a gene: 3. In nucleotides, the CDR3 is TGCAGTGCTACCGGGACTAGCGACTCCTACGAGCAGTACTTC. It encodes CSATGTSDSYEQYF.

A few counts support this clonotype. The chain is built from TRBV7-6 and TRBJ2-3; no clear D gene. Trimming stripped 5 bases from V and 3 bases from J, with 3 bases between. This CDR3 region has 11 residues. Germline V CDR1 and CDR2: SGHVS, FNYEAQ. As DNA, the CDR3 is TGTGCCAGCAGCCAAACAGATACGCAGTATTTT. Protein: CASSQTDTQYF.

The chain uses TRBV15 and TRBJ2-7; D not resolved. The germline V gene has CDR1 LNHNV and CDR2 YYDKDF (reference sequence). V lost 3 bases to trimming and J lost 3 bases, with 18 bases between them. CDR3 length equals 16 residues. This CDR3 reads CATSSPRLLNSYEQYV. The CDR3 DNA reads TGTGCCACCAGCAGCCCCCGGTTACTCAATAGCTACGAGCAGTACGTC.

V and J are TRBV6-1 and TRBJ1-2; D is unclear. Trimming pared 6 bases from V and 1 base from J, leaving 18 bases between. Per the germline V gene, CDR1 is MNHNS and CDR2 is SASEGT. The CDR3 extends over 16 amino acids. CDR3 DNA sequence: TGTGCCAGCAGCCGCCCCCTGGACCATCTTAACTATGGCTACACCTTC. This codes for CASSRPLDHLNYGYTF.

V usage is TRBV5-1 and J usage is TRBJ1-1; TRBD1 might be the D (5 bases). There are 14 residues in the CDR3. Trimming shortened V by 5 bases and J by 0 bases, and 11 bases separated the two germline ends. CDR1 and CDR2 from the germline V gene are SGHRS and YFSETQ. The CDR3 reads CASRGVSMNTEAFF. CDR3 in DNA: TGCGCCAGCAGAGGGGTCTCCATGAACACTGAAGCTTTCTTT.

By share, this clonotype ranks as medium-sized. The rearrangement joins TRBV2 to TRBJ1-2; 7 bases agree with TRBD1. The CDR3 loop spans 13 amino acids. Germline V gives CDR1 SNHLY, CDR2 FYNNEI. J lost 4 bases, V lost 5 bases, and 4 bases had no gene match. This chain's CDR3 is CASSSGTVYGYTF. CDR3 sequence (DNA): TGTGCCAGCAGTTCCGGGACAGTCTATGGCTACACCTTC.

The chain uses TRBV12-3 or TRBV12-4 and TRBJ2-7, with D perhaps being TRBD1 or TRBD2 (5 bases each). V shed 4 bases and J shed 3 bases, with 13 bases lying between them. This CDR3 spans 14 amino acids. The DNA of the CDR3 is TGTGCCAGCAGTTCTATAGGGACGGGCTACGAGCAGTACTTC. Its translation is CASSSIGTGYEQYF.

The chain is built from TRBV2 and TRBJ2-7; a weak D match, TRBD1 (5 bases). V shed 4 bases and J shed 6 bases, with 10 bases lying between them. This CDR3 has 12 residues. The germline gives CDR1 SNHLY, CDR2 FYNNEI. The CDR3 region is CASSVFRAEQYF. The CDR3 DNA is TGTGCCAGCAGTGTATTCAGGGCCGAGCAGTACTTC.

As concerns this clonotype: This clone may be a read error of a much larger clone one base away. This chain connects TRBV6-1 to TRBJ1-1, with D possibly matching TRBD1 (6 bases). Germline-derived CDR1 and CDR2 are MNHNS and SASEGT. The CDR3 is 15 residues long. The CDR3 nucleotides read TGTGCCAGCAGTGAAGCGCTAGGGGGGGGCACTGAAGCTTCCTTT. Translated, it gives CASSEALGGGTEASF.

V gene TRBV5-1 combines with J gene TRBJ1-1; the match to TRBD1 covers 10 bases. This CDR3 contains 13 residues. The trim removed 4 bases at V and 7 bases at J, leaving 4 bases unmatched. CDR1 is SGHRS, CDR2 YFSETQ, per germline. The CDR3 protein is CASSLGDRGEAFF. DNA of the CDR3: TGCGCCAGCAGCCTTGGGGACAGGGGTGAAGCTTTCTTT.

The chain links TRBV2 to TRBJ2-2; D unresolved. Per the germline V gene, CDR1 is SNHLY and CDR2 is FYNNEI. This CDR3 is built from 15 residues. V lost 7 bases, J lost 4 bases, and 16 bases lay in between. The CDR3: CASTPRLGSTGELFF. The CDR3 region has the DNA TGTGCCAGCACCCCTCGGCTGGGTTCCACCGGGGAGCTGTTTTTT. Combining the CDR3 with reference TRBV2 and TRBJ2-2 gives the whole variable domain EPEVTQTPSHQVTQMGQEVILRCVPISNHLYFYWYRQILGQKVEFLVSFYNNEISEKSEIFDDQFSVERPDGSNFTLKIRSTKLEDSAMYFCASTPRLGSTGELFFGEGSRLTVL.

The chain employs TRBV5-6 and TRBJ1-6, with D possibly TRBD1 on 6 matching bases. The germline CDR1 and CDR2 sequences are SGHDT and YYEEEE. V was cut by 2 bases and J by 10 bases, with 13 bases left in between. The CDR3 spans 14 residues. The CDR3 is CASSFRAGGSPLHF. The CDR3 DNA is TGTGCCAGCAGCTTTAGGGCTGGGGGCTCACCCCTCCACTTT.

A few counts support this clonotype. The chain couples TRBV2 to TRBJ1-1; TRBD1 matches 7 bases. The CDR3 has 13 residues. The germline gives CDR1 SNHLY, CDR2 FYNNEI. V was clipped by 6 bases and J by 1 base; unmatched bases: 2. The CDR3 protein is CASRRQGNTEAFF. As DNA, the CDR3 is TGTGCCAGCAGAAGACAGGGGAACACTGAAGCTTTCTTT.

V and J are TRBV15 and TRBJ2-3, with D perhaps TRBD1 or TRBD2 (7 bases each). V lost 2 bases and J 4 bases, leaving 16 bases between the germline ends. The germline V gene encodes CDR1 LNHNV and CDR2 YYDKDF (reference sequence). This CDR3 region has 16 residues. The CDR3 sequence: CATSRFPRGRADTQYF. In DNA form, the CDR3 reads TGTGCCACCAGCAGATTTCCCAGGGGGAGGGCAGATACGCAGTATTTT.

This clonotype turned up a few times. This CDR3 reads CATSDPKLAGPVQFF. In nucleotides, the CDR3 is TGTGCCACCAGTGATCCGAAACTAGCGGGGCCGGTTCAGTTCTTC. The J gene is TRBJ2-1, the V gene TRBV24-1, with 10 bases fitting TRBD2. V was clipped by 3 bases and J by 13 bases; unmatched bases: 11. Germline CDR1 is KGHDR and CDR2 is SFDVKD. The CDR3 is made up of 15 amino acids.

The chain links TRBV7-3 to TRBJ2-1; 13 bases map to TRBD2. The germline V gene has CDR1 SGHTA and CDR2 FQGTGA. V gave up 5 bases and J gave up 8 bases; unmatched junction bases: 6. The CDR3 totals 15 residues. The CDR3, as DNA: TGTGCCAGCAGCACCGGACTAGCGGGAGAACATGAGCAGTTCTTC. This gives the protein CASSTGLAGEHEQFF.

This sequence joins TRBV12-3 or TRBV12-4 and TRBJ2-3; TRBD2 aligns across 10 bases. With V trimmed by 5 bases and J by 0 bases, 5 bases remained unmatched. This CDR3 is 16 amino acids long. The CDR3 sequence: CASSDEAGGSTDTQYF. The CDR3 nucleotides are TGTGCCAGCAGTGACGAAGCGGGAGGGAGCACAGATACGCAGTATTTT.

In this sample, this clonotype turned up a few times. The chain employs TRBV5-1 and TRBJ1-2, with 7 nucleotides matching TRBD1. The CDR3 runs to 14 residues. Losses at the gene ends were 2 bases for V and 4 bases for J; bases not matched to a gene: 5. CDR1 and CDR2 (germline): SGHRS, YFSETQ. CDR3: CASSFAQGSYGYTF. The CDR3 DNA sequence: TGCGCCAGCAGCTTCGCACAGGGGAGCTATGGCTACACCTTC.

V and J are TRBV29-1 and TRBJ2-3; D call uncertain. This CDR3 is built from 16 residues. Between the trimmed V and J ends, which lost 7 bases and 7 bases, there was a span of 27 bases. Germline loops: CDR1 SQVTM, CDR2 ANQGSEA. CDR3 region: CSASDPLYDINHTQYF. In DNA form, the CDR3 reads TGCAGCGCCTCTGACCCCCTCTATGACATCAACCATACGCAGTATTTT.

The rearrangement uses TRBV15 and TRBJ2-1; D might be TRBD2 (6 bases). CDR1 is LNHNV and CDR2 is YYDKDF in the germline V gene (reference sequence). The length of the CDR3 is 15 residues. V gave up 5 bases and J gave up 8 bases, with 19 bases separating them. The CDR3 loop reads CATSGHQEGFDEQFF. As DNA, the CDR3 is TGTGCCACCAGCGGACACCAGGAGGGGTTCGATGAGCAGTTCTTC. Together with reference TRBV15 and TRBJ2-1, the CDR3 gives the full variable domain: DAMVIQNPRYQVTQFGKPVTLSCSQTLNHNVMYWYQQKSSQAPKLLFHYYDKDFNNEADTPDNFQSRRPNTSFCFLDIRSPGLGDTAMYLCATSGHQEGFDEQFFGPGTRLTVL.

The CDR3 nucleotides are TGTGCCAGCACCCGACAAGACATGAACACTGAAGCTTTCTTT. Residues: CASTRQDMNTEAFF. This chain joins TRBV9 and TRBJ1-1; no firm D call. The length of the CDR3 is 14 residues. Germline assignment: CDR1 SGDLS and CDR2 YYNGEE. V was cut by 6 bases and J by 0 bases, with 12 bases left in between. Full variable domain (remainder filled in from reference TRBV9 and TRBJ1-1): DSGVTQTPKHLITATGQRVTLRCSPRSGDLSVYWYQQSLDQGLQFLIQYYNGEERAKGNILERFSAQQFPDLHSELNLSSLELGDSALYFCASTRQDMNTEAFFGQGTRLTVV.

The V and J genes are TRBV20-1 and TRBJ1-4, with 7 bases that match TRBD1. The length of the CDR3 is 14 residues. V lost 0 bases, J lost 8 bases, and 6 bases stayed unmatched. Germline V gene data show CDR1 as DFQATT and CDR2 as SNEGSKA (reference sequence). This CDR3 reads CSARDRGGTEKLFF. DNA of the CDR3: TGCAGTGCTAGAGACAGGGGGGGCACCGAAAAACTGTTTTTT.

The CDR3 here is CASSPRRETQYF. The CDR3 DNA sequence: TGTGCCAGCAGCCCCAGGCGAGAGACCCAGTACTTC. This chain connects TRBV12-3 or TRBV12-4 to TRBJ2-5; the D is unclear. Trimming pared 6 bases from V and 4 bases from J, leaving 9 bases between. The length of the CDR3 is 12 residues.